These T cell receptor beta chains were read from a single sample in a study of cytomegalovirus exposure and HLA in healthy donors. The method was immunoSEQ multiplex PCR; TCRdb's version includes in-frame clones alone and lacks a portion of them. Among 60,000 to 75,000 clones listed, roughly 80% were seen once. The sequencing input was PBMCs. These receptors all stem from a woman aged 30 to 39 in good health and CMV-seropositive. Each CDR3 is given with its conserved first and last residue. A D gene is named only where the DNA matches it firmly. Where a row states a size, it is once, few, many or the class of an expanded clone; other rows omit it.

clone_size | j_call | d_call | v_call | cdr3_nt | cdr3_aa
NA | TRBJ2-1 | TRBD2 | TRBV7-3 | TGTGCCAGCAGTCAAGGACTAGCGGGAGTTAGTGAGCAGTTCTTC | CASSQGLAGVSEQFF
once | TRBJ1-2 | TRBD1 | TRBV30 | TGTGCCTCTCGAAGACAGGGGAATGGCTACACCTTC | CASRRQGNGYTF
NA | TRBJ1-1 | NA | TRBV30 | TGTGCCTGGAACGTGGGAGTGAACACTGAAGCCTTCTTT | CAWNVGVNTEAFF
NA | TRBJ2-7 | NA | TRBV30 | TGTGCCTGGGGCGGACTAAACGAGCAGTACTTC | CAWGGLNEQYF
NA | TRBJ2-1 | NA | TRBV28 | TGTGCCAGCAGTCCCAGGTACAATGAGCAGTTCTTC | CASSPRYNEQFF
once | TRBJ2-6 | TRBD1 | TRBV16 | TGTGCCAGCAGCCAACTATCTGGGCAGGGGGCGCTCGGAGGGGCCAACGTCCTGACTTTC | CASSQLSGQGALGGANVLTF
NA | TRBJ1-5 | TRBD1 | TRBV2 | TGTGCCAGCAGTGGATGGGACAGGGGGCCTCAATCCAATCAGCCCCAGCATTTT | CASSGWDRGPQSNQPQHF
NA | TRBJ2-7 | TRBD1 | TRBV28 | TGTGCCAGCAGCTTTCAGGGGACAGGGTTCTACGAGCAGTACTTC | CASSFQGTGFYEQYF
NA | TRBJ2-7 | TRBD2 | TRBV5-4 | TGTGCCAGCAGCTTGGCCAAAGGAGGGAGGGCCTTGTTTGAGCAGTACTTC | CASSLAKGGRALFEQYF
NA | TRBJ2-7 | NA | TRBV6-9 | TGTGCCAGCACCCACCCCCGGGACTCGAGCTCCTACGAGCAGTACTTC | CASTHPRDSSSYEQYF
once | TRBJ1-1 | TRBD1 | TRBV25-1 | TGTGCCAGCAGTGAATATGGGACAGGGGGATGGGACACTGAAGCTTTCTTT | CASSEYGTGGWDTEAFF
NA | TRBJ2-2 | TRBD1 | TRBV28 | TGTGCCAGCAGTTTTCCGGGACAGCGAAAAACCGGGGAGCTGTTTTTT | CASSFPGQRKTGELFF
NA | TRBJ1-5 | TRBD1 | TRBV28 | TGTGCCAGCACCGGCGGACAGGGTTTAGGTCAGCCCCAGCATTTT | CASTGGQGLGQPQHF
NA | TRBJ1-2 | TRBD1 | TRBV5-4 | TGTGCCAGCAGAGCAACAGGGGTCCTCCTTAACTATGGCTACACCTTC | CASRATGVLLNYGYTF
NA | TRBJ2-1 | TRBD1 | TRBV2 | TGTGCCAGCAGACAGGGGGATGAGCAGTTCTTC | CASRQGDEQFF
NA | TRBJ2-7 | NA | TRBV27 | TGTGCCAGCAAAGACAAGAGCTCCTACGAGCAGTACTTC | CASKDKSSYEQYF
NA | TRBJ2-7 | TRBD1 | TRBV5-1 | TGCGCCAGCAGCAGCAGGGGGTCCTACGAGCAGTACTTC | CASSSRGSYEQYF
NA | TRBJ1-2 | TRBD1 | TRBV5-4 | TGTGCCAGCAGCGACTTAGGACAGGGGGCTTTGTATGGCTACACCTTC | CASSDLGQGALYGYTF
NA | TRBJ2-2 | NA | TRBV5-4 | TGTGCCAGCAGCTTGGTGGGGGGGCCCAACACCGGGGAGCTGTTTTTT | CASSLVGGPNTGELFF
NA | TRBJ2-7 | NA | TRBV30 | TGTGCCTGCTCGGCCCTAGCTTCCTACGAGCAGTACTTC | CACSALASYEQYF
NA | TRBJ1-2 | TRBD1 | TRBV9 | TGTGCCAGCGACAGGGGCTCAAGTTATGGCTACACCTTC | CASDRGSSYGYTF
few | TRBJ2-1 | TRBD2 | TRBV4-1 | TGCGCCAGCAGCCAAGTTAGCGGGAGGACCTACAATGAGCAGTTCTTC | CASSQVSGRTYNEQFF
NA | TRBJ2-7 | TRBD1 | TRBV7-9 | TGTGCCAGCAGCCCTGGACAGGGCCTGTTCAACGAGCAGTACTTC | CASSPGQGLFNEQYF
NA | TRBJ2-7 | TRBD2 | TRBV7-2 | TGTGCCAGCAGCTTAGAGGCGGGAGGGAGATACGAGCAGTACTTC | CASSLEAGGRYEQYF
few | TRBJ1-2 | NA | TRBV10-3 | TGTGCCATCAGTGAGGGGCAGGGGCTTATCTATGGCTACACCTTC | CAISEGQGLIYGYTF
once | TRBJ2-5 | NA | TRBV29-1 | TGCAGCGCCCAGAGGAGGTCCCTAGAGCAAGAGACCCAGTACTTC | CSAQRRSLEQETQYF
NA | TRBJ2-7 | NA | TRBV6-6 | TGTGCCAGCAGTTACTCCCTTTTGCGGGGTATGGGGGAGCAGTACTTC | CASSYSLLRGMGEQYF
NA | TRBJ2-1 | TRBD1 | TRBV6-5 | TGTGCCAGCAGTCTCTGGACAGGTGGTGAGCAGTTCTTC | CASSLWTGGEQFF
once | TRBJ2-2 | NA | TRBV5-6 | TGTGCCAGCAGCTTGGATTATGGACTCTTCACCGGGGAGCTGTTTTTT | CASSLDYGLFTGELFF
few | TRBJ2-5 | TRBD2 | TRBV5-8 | TGTGCCAGCAGCCCCGGACTAGCGGGAGCCCAAGAGACCCAGTACTTC | CASSPGLAGAQETQYF
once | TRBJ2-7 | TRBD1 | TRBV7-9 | TGTGCCAGCAGCAAGGGGTCCGGGACAGGGCCCCACGAGCAGTACTTC | CASSKGSGTGPHEQYF
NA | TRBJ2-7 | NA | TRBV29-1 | TGCAGCGCAGAGACAGGCTCCCGCTACGAGCAGTACTTC | CSAETGSRYEQYF
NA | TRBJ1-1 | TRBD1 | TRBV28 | TGTGCCAGCCCTCCGGACAGGGGGCTGGGGGACACTGAAGCTTTCTTT | CASPPDRGLGDTEAFF
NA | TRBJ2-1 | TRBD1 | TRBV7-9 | TGTGCCAGCAGCCCCCCCGGGACAGGGTCCAATGAGCAGTTCTTC | CASSPPGTGSNEQFF
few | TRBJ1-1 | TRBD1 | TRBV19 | TGTGCCAGTAGTATATCGCGGACAGGGCTCGCTGAAGCTTTCTTT | CASSISRTGLAEAFF
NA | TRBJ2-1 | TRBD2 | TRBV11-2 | TGTGCCAGCAGCCGTCAGCTTATAGCGGGAGGGGACAATGAGCAGTTCTTC | CASSRQLIAGGDNEQFF
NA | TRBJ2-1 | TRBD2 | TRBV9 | TGTGCCAGCAGCGCTGCCGGGGGGTCGGTGGACAATGAGCAGTTCTTC | CASSAAGGSVDNEQFF
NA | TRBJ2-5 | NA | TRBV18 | TGTGCCAGCTCACGATCCAGAGAGACCCAGTACTTC | CASSRSRETQYF
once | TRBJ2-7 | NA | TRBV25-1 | TGTGCCAGCAGTCCCCACTACGAGCAGTACTTC | CASSPHYEQYF
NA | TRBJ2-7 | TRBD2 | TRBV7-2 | TGTGCCAGCAGCTTATGGGTACGGGAGGGGGTTTACGAGCAGTACTTC | CASSLWVREGVYEQYF
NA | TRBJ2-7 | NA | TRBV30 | TGTGCCTGGAGTAGGACGGGGGAGCAGTACTTC | CAWSRTGEQYF
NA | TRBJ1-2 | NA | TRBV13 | TGTGCCAGCAGCTTAGGCAGGGGCGTAAGTGGCTACACCTTC | CASSLGRGVSGYTF
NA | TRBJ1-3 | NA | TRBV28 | TGTGCCAGCGCCGGCAGGGAATCTGGAAACACCATATATTTT | CASAGRESGNTIYF
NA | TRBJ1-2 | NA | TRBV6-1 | TGTGCCAGCAGTTCTACAGGGATTTGGTATGGCTACACCTTC | CASSSTGIWYGYTF
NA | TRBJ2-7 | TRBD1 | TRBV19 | TGTGCCAGTAGTATGGAGACAGGGGGCGACGAGCAGTACTTC | CASSMETGGDEQYF
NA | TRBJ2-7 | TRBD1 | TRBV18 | TGTGCCAGCTCACCGGGACAGTCCTACGAGCAGTACTTC | CASSPGQSYEQYF
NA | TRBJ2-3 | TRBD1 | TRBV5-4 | TGTGCCAGCCGGGACAGCCCAAGTCGCCCCACAGATACGCAGTATTTT | CASRDSPSRPTDTQYF
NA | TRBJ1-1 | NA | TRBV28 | TGTGCCAGCAGATCACAGATGAACACTGAAGCTTTCTTT | CASRSQMNTEAFF
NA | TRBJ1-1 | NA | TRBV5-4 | TGTGCCAGCAGCCCAAACAGCCGGGCGCGGGGCACTGAAGCTTTCTTT | CASSPNSRARGTEAFF
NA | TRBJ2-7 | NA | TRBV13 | TGTGCCAGCAGCTTGGGGGGACAGCCCTACGAGCAGTACTTC | CASSLGGQPYEQYF